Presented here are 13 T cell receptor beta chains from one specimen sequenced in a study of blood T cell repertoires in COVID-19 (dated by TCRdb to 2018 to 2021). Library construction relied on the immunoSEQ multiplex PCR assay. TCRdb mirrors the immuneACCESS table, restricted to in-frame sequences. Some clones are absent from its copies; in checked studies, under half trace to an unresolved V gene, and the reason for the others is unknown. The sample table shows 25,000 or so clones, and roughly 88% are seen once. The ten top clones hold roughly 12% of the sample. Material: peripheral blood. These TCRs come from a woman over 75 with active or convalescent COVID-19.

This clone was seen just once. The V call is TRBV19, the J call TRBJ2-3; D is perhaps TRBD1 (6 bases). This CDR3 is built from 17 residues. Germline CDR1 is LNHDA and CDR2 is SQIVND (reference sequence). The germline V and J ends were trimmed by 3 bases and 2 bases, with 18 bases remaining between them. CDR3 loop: CASSITPDSRSTDTQYF. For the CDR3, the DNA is TGTGCCAGTAGTATCACCCCGGACAGCCGGTCCACAGATACGCAGTATTTT.

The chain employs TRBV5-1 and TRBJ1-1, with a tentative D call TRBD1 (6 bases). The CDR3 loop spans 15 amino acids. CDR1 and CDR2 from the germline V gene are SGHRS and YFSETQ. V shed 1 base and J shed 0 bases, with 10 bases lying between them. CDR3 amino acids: CASSLSGQMNTEAFF. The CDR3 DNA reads TGCGCCAGCAGCTTGAGTGGACAGATGAACACTGAAGCTTTCTTT.

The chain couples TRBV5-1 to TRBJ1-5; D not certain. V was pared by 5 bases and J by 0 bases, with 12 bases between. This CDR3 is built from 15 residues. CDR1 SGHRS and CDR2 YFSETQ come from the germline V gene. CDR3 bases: TGCGCCAGCAGACCCGAGAGAGATAGCAATCAGCCCCAGCATTTT. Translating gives CASRPERDSNQPQHF.

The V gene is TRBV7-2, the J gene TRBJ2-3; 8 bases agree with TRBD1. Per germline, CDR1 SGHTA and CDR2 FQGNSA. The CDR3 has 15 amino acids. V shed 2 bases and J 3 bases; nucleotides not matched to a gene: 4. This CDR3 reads CASSLSYRGTDTQYF. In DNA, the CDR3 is TGTGCCAGCAGCTTATCTTACAGGGGGACAGATACGCAGTATTTT.

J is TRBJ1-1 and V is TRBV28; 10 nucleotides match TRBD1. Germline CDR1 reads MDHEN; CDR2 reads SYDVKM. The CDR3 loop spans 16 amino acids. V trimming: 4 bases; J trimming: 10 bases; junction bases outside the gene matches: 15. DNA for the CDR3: TGTGCCAGCAGTTCCATAAAATCGACAGGGGGCCTCGTAGCTTTCTTT. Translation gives CASSSIKSTGGLVAFF.

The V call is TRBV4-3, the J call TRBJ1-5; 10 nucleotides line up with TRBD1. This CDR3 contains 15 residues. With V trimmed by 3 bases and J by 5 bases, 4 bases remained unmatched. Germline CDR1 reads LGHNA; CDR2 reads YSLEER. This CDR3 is CASSQGDRGDQPQHF. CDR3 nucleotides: TGCGCCAGCAGCCAGGGGGACAGGGGTGATCAGCCCCAGCATTTT.

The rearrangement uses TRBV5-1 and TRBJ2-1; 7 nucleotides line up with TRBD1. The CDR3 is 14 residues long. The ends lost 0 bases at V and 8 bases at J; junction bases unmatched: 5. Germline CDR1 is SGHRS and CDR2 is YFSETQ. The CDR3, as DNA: TGCGCCAGCAGCTTGGCTCTAACAGGGGATGAGCAGTTCTTC. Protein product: CASSLALTGDEQFF.

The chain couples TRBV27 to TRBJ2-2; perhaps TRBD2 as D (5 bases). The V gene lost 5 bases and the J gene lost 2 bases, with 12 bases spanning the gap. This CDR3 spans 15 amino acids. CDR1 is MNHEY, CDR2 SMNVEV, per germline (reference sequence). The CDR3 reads CASSIRTGNTGELFF. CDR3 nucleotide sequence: TGTGCCAGCAGTATTAGGACGGGAAACACCGGGGAGCTGTTTTTT.

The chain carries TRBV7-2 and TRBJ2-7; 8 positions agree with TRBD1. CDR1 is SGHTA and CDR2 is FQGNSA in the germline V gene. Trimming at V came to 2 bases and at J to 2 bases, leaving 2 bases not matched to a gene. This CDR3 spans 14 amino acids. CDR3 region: CASSLHRGTYEQYF. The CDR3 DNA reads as TGTGCCAGCAGCTTACACAGGGGGACCTACGAGCAGTACTTC.

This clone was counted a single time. CDR3 DNA: TGTGCCAGCTCCCTGACTAGCGACGAGCAGTACTTC. It codes for CASSLTSDEQYF. V gene TRBV18 combines with J gene TRBJ2-7, with TRBD2 matching 8 bases. Germline loops: CDR1 KGHSH, CDR2 LQKENI. V lost 6 bases to trimming and J lost 5 bases; unmatched junction nucleotides: 3. The length of the CDR3 is 12 residues.

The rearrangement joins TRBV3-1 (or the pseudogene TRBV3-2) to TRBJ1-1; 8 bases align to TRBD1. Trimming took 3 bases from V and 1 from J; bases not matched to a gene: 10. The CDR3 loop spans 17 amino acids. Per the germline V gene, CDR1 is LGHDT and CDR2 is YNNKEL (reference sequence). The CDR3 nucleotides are TGTGCCAGCAGCCAGATTACCATGACAGGGGAGAACACTGAAGCTTTCTTT. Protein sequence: CASSQITMTGENTEAFF.

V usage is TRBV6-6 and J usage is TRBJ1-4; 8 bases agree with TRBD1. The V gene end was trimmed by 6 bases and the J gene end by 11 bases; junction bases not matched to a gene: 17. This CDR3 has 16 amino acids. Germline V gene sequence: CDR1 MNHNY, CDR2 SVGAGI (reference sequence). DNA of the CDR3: TGTGCCAGCAGCCCGAGACAGGGGTGGGAGGCCAGGAAACTGTTTTTT. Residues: CASSPRQGWEARKLFF.

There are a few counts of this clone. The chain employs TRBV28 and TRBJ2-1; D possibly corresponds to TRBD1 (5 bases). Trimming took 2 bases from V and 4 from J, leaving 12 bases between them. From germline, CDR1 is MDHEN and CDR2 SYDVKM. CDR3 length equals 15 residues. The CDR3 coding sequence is TGTGCCAGCAGTTTACCCGGCCAGGGATACAATGAGCAGTTCTTC. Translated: CASSLPGQGYNEQFF.